This T cell receptor beta chain was sequenced during a study of OX40 agonist ivuxolimab in advanced cancers. For the study at large: It was ivuxolimab, an agonistic anti-OX40 (CD134) antibody, that patients were treated with. Those treated in dose escalation had hepatocellular carcinoma, melanoma, renal cell cancer or head and neck cancer. Each patient was given ivuxolimab into a vein every 2 weeks, at 0.01 to 10 mg/kg. Three patients responded partially, comprising one with hepatocellular carcinoma and two with cutaneous melanoma.

From germline, CDR1 is SGDLS and CDR2 YYNGEE. V gave up 3 bases and J gave up 1 base, with 5 bases separating them. The CDR3 covers 14 residues. TCRdb keeps only in-frame clones here, not all; method: immunoSEQ multiplex PCR. The table includes over 75,000 clones, approximately 90% detected once. V and J are TRBV9 and TRBJ2-6; unclear D gene. The sequences come from CD4+ or CD8+ T cells sorted from blood, collected in a trial of the OX40 agonist ivuxolimab. This sequence originates from an adult with an advanced solid tumor such as melanoma, head and neck, liver or kidney cancer. CDR3 coding DNA: TGTGCCAGCAGCGCGATGTCTGGGGCCAACGTCCTGACTTTC. Protein product: CASSAMSGANVLTF.